This TCR beta chain was retrieved from a study of post-analysis software for immune sequencing data. Study information: The disease courses covered relapsing-remitting, secondary progressive and progressive-relapsing multiple sclerosis.

Deletions cut 0 bases from V and 7 bases from J, with 16 bases between. This CDR3 has 15 amino acids. Germline CDR1 SQVTM, CDR2 ANQGSEA. With regard to this clonotype: Its antigen is currently unknown.

Broader study findings: Among multiple sclerosis patients, normalized Chao1 diversity was significantly below that of controls. Patients used a few TRBV segments, including TRBV5-6, TRBV5-1 and TRBV20-1, more often than controls. Strong co-clustering by F measure was evident for samples that had been prepared in the same batch.

Unique molecular identifiers were present in the TCR beta cDNA libraries. The yield from around 1 to 10 million T cells was roughly 500,000 cDNA molecules in total. TCRdb passed the PCR reads through MiXCR, listing each CDR3 protein once. The sample carries about 800,000 distinct CDR3 sequences, approximately 30% recorded once. Material for sequencing was blood. The TCR sequence derives from a girl aged 10-17 years with multiple sclerosis. The chain couples TRBV29-1 to TRBJ2-1; possibly TRBD2 for D (5 bases). The CDR3 DNA reads TGCAGCGTTGAAGAGATCACGGGGAGCCCGAATGAGCAGTTCTTC. Encoded protein: CSVEEITGSPNEQFF.